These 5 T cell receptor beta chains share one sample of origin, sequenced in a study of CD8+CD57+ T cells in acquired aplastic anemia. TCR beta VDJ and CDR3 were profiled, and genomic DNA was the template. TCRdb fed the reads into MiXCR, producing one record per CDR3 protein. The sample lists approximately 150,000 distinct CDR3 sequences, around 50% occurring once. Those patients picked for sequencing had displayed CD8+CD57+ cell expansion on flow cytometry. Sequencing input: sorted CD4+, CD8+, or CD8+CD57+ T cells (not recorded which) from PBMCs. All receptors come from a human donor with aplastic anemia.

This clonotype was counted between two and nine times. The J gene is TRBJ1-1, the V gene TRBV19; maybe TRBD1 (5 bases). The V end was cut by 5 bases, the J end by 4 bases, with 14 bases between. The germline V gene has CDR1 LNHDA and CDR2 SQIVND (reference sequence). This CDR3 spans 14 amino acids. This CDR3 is CASSPAGVGTEAFF. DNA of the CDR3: TGTGCCAGTAGTCCCGCGGGGGTAGGCACTGAAGCTTTCTTT.

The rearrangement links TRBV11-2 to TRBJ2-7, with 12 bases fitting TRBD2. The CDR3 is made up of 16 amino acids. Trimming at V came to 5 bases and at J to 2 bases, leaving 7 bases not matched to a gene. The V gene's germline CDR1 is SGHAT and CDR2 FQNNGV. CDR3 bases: TGTGCCAGCAGCCCCCGGACTAGCGGGATTCCCTACGAGCAGTACTTC. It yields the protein CASSPRTSGIPYEQYF.

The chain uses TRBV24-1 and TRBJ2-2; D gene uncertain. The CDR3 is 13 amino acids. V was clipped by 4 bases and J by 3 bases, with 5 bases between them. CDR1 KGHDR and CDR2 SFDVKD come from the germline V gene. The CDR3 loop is CATSDSYTGELFF. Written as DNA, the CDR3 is TGTGCCACCAGTGACAGTTACACCGGGGAGCTGTTTTTT.

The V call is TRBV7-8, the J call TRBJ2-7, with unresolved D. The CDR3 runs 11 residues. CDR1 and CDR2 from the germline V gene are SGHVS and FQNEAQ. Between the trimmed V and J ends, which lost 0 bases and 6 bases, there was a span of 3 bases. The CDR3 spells CASSLAVEQYF. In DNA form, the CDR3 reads TGTGCCAGCAGCTTAGCAGTCGAGCAGTACTTC.

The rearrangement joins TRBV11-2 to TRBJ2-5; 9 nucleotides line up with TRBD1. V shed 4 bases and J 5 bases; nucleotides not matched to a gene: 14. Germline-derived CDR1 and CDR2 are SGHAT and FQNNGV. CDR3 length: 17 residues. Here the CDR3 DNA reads TGTGCCAGCAGCTACAAACCGGGACAGGGTGATTGGGAGACCCAGTACTTC. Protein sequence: CASSYKPGQGDWETQYF. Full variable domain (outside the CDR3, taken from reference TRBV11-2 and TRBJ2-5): EAGVAQSPRYKIIEKRQSVAFWCNPISGHATLYWYQQILGQGPKLLIQFQNNGVVDDSQLPKDRFSAERLKGVDSTLKIQPAKLEDSAVYLCASSYKPGQGDWETQYFGPGTRLLVL.